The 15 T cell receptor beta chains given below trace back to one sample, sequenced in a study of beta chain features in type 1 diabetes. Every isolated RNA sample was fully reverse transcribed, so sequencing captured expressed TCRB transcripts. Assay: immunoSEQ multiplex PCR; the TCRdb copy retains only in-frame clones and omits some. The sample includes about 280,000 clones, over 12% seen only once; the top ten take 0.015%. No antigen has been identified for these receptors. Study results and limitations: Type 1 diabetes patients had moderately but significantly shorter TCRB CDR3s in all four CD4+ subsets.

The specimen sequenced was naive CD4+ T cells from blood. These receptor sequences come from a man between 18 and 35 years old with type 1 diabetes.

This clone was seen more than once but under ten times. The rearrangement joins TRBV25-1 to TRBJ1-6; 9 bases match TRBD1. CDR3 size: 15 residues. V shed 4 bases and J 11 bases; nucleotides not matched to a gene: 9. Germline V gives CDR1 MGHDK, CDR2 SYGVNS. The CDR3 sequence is CASSARDRDYPPLHF. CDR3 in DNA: TGTGCCAGCAGTGCCCGGGACAGGGATTATCCACCCCTCCACTTT.

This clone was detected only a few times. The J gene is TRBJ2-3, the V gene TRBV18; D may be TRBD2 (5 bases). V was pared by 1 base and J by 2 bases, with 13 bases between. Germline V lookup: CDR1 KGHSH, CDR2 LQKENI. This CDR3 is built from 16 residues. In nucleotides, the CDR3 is TGTGCCAGCTCACCACTTACTCTGACTACCACAGATACGCAGTATTTT. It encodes CASSPLTLTTTDTQYF.

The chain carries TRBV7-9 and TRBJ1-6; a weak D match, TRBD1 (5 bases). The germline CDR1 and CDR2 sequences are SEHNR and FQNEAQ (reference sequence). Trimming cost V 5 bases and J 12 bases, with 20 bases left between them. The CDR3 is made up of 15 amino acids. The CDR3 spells CASSNGDRTGLPLHF. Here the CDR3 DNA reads TGTGCCAGCAGCAACGGAGACAGAACCGGGTTACCCCTCCACTTT. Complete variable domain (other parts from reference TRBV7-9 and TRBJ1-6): DTGVSQNPRHKITKRGQNVTFRCDPISEHNRLYWYRQTLGQGPEFLTYFQNEAQLEKSRLLSDRFSAERPKGSFSTLEIQRTEQGDSAMYLCASSNGDRTGLPLHFGNGTRLTVT.

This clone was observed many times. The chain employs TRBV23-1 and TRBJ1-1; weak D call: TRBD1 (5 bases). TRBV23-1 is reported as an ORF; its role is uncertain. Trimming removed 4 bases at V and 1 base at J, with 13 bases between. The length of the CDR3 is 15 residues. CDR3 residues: CASSPKDTGNTEAFF. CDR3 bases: TGCGCCAGCAGTCCGAAGGATACAGGGAACACTGAAGCTTTCTTT.

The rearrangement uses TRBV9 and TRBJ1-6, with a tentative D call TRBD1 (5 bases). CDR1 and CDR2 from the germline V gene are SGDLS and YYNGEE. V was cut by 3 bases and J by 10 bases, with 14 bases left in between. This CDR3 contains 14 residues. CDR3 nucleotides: TGTGCCAGCAGCGGGTGGCAGGGTAAATCACCCCTCCACTTT. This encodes CASSGWQGKSPLHF.

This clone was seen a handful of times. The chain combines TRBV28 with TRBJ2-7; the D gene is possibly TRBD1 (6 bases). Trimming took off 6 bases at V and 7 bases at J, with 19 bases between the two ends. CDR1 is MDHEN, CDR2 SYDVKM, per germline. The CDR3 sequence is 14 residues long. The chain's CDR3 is CASSLTFGQREQYF. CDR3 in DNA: TGTGCCAGCAGCCTCACCTTTGGACAGAGGGAGCAGTACTTC.

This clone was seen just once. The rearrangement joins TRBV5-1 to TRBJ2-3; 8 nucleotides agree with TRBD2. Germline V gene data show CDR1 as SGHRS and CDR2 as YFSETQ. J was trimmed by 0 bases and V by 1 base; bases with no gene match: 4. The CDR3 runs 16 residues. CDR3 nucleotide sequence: TGCGCCAGCAGCTTGCTTACTAGCGGTAGCACAGATACGCAGTATTTT. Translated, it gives CASSLLTSGSTDTQYF.

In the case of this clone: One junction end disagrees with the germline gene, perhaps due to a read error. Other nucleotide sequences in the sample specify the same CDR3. The CDR3, as DNA: TGTGCCAGCAGTTTAGGACAGAACTATGGCTACACCTTC. Protein product: CASSLGQNYGYTF. The chain uses TRBV7-2 and TRBJ1-2, with a weak D call TRBD1 (6 bases). The CDR3 contains 13 residues. CDR1 and CDR2 from the germline V gene are SGHTA and FQGNSA.

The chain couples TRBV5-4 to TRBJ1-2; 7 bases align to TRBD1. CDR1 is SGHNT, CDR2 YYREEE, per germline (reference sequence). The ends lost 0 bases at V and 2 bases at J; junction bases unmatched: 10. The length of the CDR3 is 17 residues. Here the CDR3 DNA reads TGTGCCAGCAGCTTGGGGGGGAGACAGGGCGGGAACTATGGCTACACCTTC. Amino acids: CASSLGGRQGGNYGYTF.

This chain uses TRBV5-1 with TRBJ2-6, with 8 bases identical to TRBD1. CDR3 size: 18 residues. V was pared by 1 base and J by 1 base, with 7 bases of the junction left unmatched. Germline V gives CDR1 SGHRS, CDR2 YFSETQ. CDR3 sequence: CASSLLPRGRSGANVLTF. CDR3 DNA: TGCGCCAGCAGCTTGCTCCCCAGGGGGCGGTCTGGGGCCAACGTCCTGACTTTC.

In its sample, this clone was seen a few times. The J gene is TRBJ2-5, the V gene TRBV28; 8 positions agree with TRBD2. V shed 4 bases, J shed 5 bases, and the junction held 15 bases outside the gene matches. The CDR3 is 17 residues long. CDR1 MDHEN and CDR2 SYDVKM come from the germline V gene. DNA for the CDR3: TGTGCCAGCAGTTCACGTACCATCGGGGGGGCCAGGGAGACCCAGTACTTC. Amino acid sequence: CASSSRTIGGARETQYF.

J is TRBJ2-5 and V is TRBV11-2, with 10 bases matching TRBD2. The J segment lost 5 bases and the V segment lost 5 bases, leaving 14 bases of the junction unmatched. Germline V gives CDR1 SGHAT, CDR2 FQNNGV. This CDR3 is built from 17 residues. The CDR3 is CASSLDFERGGDETQYF. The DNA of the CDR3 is TGTGCCAGCAGCCTTGACTTCGAGCGGGGGGGTGATGAGACCCAGTACTTC. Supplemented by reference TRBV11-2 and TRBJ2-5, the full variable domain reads EAGVAQSPRYKIIEKRQSVAFWCNPISGHATLYWYQQILGQGPKLLIQFQNNGVVDDSQLPKDRFSAERLKGVDSTLKIQPAKLEDSAVYLCASSLDFERGGDETQYFGPGTRLLVL.

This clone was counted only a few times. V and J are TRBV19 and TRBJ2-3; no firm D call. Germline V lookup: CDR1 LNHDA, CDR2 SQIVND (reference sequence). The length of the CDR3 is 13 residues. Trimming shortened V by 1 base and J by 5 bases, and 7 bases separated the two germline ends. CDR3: CASSIAPLDTQYF. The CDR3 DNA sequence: TGTGCCAGTAGTATAGCCCCGTTAGATACGCAGTATTTT.

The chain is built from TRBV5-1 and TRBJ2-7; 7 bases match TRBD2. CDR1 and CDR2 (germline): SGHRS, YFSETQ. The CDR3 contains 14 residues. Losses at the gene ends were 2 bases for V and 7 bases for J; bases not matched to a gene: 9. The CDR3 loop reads CASSFNAGAGEQYF. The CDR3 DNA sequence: TGCGCCAGCAGCTTCAATGCGGGAGCCGGGGAGCAGTACTTC.

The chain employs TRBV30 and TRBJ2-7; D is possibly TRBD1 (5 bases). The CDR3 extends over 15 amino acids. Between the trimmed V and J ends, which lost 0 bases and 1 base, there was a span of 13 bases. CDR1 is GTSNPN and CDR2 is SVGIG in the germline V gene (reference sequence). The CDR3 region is CAWSVLTGYSYEQYF. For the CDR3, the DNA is TGTGCCTGGAGTGTACTAACAGGCTATTCCTACGAGCAGTACTTC.